This T cell receptor beta chain originates from a study of cytomegalovirus exposure and HLA in healthy donors. About the study: Some 180 million T cells yielded over 90 million unique TCR beta sequences in earlier analysis. General study results and limits: An apparent linkage of common viral pathogens to several of the most significant clusters emerged in a later analysis.

The germline gives CDR1 MNHEY, CDR2 SVGAGI. This CDR3 has 12 amino acids. V lost 7 bases to trimming and J lost 10 bases, with 16 bases between them. Notes on this clone: Its cognate antigen is unknown.

The PCR made use of 60 Vbeta and 13 Jbeta primers. Sequencing used immunoSEQ multiplex PCR; TCRdb keeps in-frame clones, though not all of them. The table has 130,000 to 150,000 clones, roughly 76% seen once. The chain combines TRBV6-5 with TRBJ1-1, with D perhaps matching TRBD1 (6 bases). This clonotype was obtained from a man aged 18 to 35 in good health and CMV-seronegative. The sequenced sample consisted of PBMCs. This CDR3 reads CASNRAGAGAFF. The CDR3 DNA reads TGTGCCAGCAATCGGGCAGGGGCCGGAGCTTTCTTT.